This T cell receptor beta chain was captured in a study of cytotoxic CD8 clonotypes in ibrutinib-treated CLL (dated by TCRdb to 2020 to 2022). Describing the broader study: The cohort was composed of roughly ten relapsed/refractory and roughly 15 treatment-naive patients; IGHV unmutated status was identified in roughly 17 patients. Cryopreserved peripheral blood mononuclear cells were collected at three points: before therapy, at response, and at either sustained remission or disease progression. Partial responses were observed in about 24 patients and complete responses in 2; after a median follow-up of 68 months, remission was maintained in 15 or so patients and progression was observed in some 12. Samples at response were collected after a median of approximately twelve months of treatment, with a range of about 6 to 36 months. Longitudinal samples were available for about 30% of the 86 trial participants. On average, each sample had 255,043 productive templates and roughly 95,000 productive rearrangements. Every remission and progressive disease sample was obtained while ibrutinib was still being received by the patients. Points the paper makes about the study in general: Public clonotypes were rare and either shrank or stayed stable during treatment, and the rise in clonality at ibrutinib response reflected expansion of private clonotypes. Clonality rose at ibrutinib response, remained stable during sustained remission, and dropped back toward baseline at progression. Sampling times were not matched between sustained-remission and progressing patients, and lymph node repertoires were not studied. At baseline, clonality was higher than in age-matched healthy donors and showed a strong correlation with circulating CD8+ T-cell counts.

A MiSeq instrument was used for deep resolution sequencing, which targeted depths ranging from 1 in 1 million up to 1 in 200,000 T cells, with coverage averaging 10x for each clonotype. The immunoSEQ hsTCRB Kit was used to generate the TCR beta libraries. As for the authors' bioinformatics: ImmunoSEQ Data Assistant and ImmunoSEQ Analyzer were used for data analysis, and V, D and J genes were assigned according to IMGT definitions. Clonality, which ranges from 0 to 1, was calculated by subtracting the normalized Shannon entropy of productive rearrangement frequencies from one. Only overrepresented clonotypes making up at least 0.05% of each patient's repertoire were included in the public clonotype analysis. Roughly 13 age-matched healthy donor repertoires from immuneACCESS were used as controls for clonality. As stored in TCRdb, this immuneACCESS dataset retains in-frame rearrangements with V and J assigned. A fraction of the clones does not appear; measured against another copy, unresolved V genes explain less than half of the discrepancy, and the remainder lacks a known reason. The V and J calls and clone size come from that table; D and trimming were worked out from the DNA. The sample table lists approximately 60,000 clones, nearly 55% of them with a count of one. Together, the top ten hold 20% to 30% of the sample.

This clone came up a few times. Which antigen it targets is not known. The sample holds no much larger clone one base away, and base qualities are not on file. According to the study, the label for this sample's time point signals: progressive disease on ibrutinib. Roughly 2.2 micrograms of genomic DNA were extracted from cryopreserved PBMCs for TCR beta library preparation. Longitudinal blood samples from CLL patients on ibrutinib monotherapy underwent high-throughput TCR beta sequencing. Patients were enrolled in a phase 2 open-label single-center ibrutinib monotherapy trial. Sequenced here: PBMCs, sampled at disease progression, from a patient treated with ibrutinib. The receptor was derived from a human donor with chronic lymphocytic leukemia.

This receptor has the CDR3 CASSLVGSTGELFF. The DNA reads TGTGCCAGCAGCTTAGTTGGGAGCACCGGGGAGCTGTTTTTT. The rearranged segments are TRBV5-8 and TRBJ2-2; the D segment could be TRBD2, given 5 matching bases. The CDR3 goes from the cysteine to the phenylalanine over 14 residues. The DNA shown is the 42-base CDR3, in frame from base 1. Relative to germline, V is 2 bases shorter and J is 4 bases shorter, with 9 bases between their ends. Per the germline V gene, SGHTS is the CDR1 and YDEGEE is the CDR2.